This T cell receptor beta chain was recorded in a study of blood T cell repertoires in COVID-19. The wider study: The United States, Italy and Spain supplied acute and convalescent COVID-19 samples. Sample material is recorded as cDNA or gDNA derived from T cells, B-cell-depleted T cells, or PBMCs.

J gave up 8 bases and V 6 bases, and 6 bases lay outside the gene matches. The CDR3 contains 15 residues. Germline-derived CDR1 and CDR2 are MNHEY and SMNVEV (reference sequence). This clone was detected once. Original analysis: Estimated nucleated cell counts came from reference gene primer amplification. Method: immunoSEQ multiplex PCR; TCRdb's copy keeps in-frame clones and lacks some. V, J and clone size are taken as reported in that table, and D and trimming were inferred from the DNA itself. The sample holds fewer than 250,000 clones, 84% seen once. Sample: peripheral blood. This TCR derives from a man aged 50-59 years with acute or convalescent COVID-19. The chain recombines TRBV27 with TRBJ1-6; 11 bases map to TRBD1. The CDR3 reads CASSPRTGGHSPLHF. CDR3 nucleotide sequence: TGTGCCAGCAGCCCTCGGACAGGGGGCCATTCACCCCTCCACTTT.